A selection of T cell receptor beta chains follows, all from one sample in a study of T-cell memory formation after mild COVID-19. MiXCR was run by TCRdb on the 5' RACE reads, yielding one entry per CDR3 protein. Of around 370,000 distinct CDR3 sequences in the sample, roughly 20% were seen once. The sample was PBMCs or a T cell subset sorted from them (not recorded which). Receptors originate from an adult woman who had mild COVID-19 (a few samples of this study predate the infection). Cell type and time point are not known. The CDR3 runs from the conserved cysteine through the conserved F or W. D genes are given only for firm matches. A row's size may be missing; if present it is once, few, many or a size class.

j_call d_call v_call clone_size cdr3_length cdr3_aa cdr3_nt
TRBJ2-6 - TRBV25-1 - 17 CASSRVLRPSGANVLTF TGTGCCAGCAGTAGAGTCCTAAGGCCCTCTGGGGCCAACGTCCTGACTTTC
TRBJ1-1 - TRBV27 few 13 CASSLYDGTEAFF TGTGCCAGCAGTTTATACGACGGCACTGAAGCTTTCTTT
TRBJ2-3 - TRBV6-2/TRBV6-3 - 15 CASSYSMPGTDTQYF TGTGCCAGCAGTTACTCGATGCCCGGCACAGATACGCAGTATTTT
TRBJ1-1 TRBD1 TRBV12-3/TRBV12-4 few 14 CASRTGASVTEAFF TGTGCCAGCAGGACAGGGGCTTCGGTTACTGAAGCTTTCTTT
TRBJ2-2 - TRBV15 many 15 CATSRVGANTGELFF TGTGCCACCAGCAGAGTCGGTGCGAACACCGGGGAGCTGTTTTTT
TRBJ2-3 - TRBV7-2 - 14 CASSFGPSTDTQYF TGTGCCAGCAGCTTTGGACCTTCCACAGATACGCAGTATTTT
TRBJ2-7 - TRBV6-5 - 13 CASRPLLAYEQYF TGTGCCAGCAGGCCCCTCCTCGCCTACGAGCAGTACTTC
TRBJ2-5 - TRBV5-1 many 13 CASSLVGGETQYF TGCGCCAGCAGCTTGGTCGGGGGAGAGACCCAGTACTTC
TRBJ2-3 TRBD2 TRBV29-1 - 15 CSVEKTSGRTDTQYF TGCAGCGTTGAAAAGACTAGCGGGAGAACAGATACGCAGTATTTT
TRBJ2-1 TRBD1 TRBV5-1 - 14 CASSLAYRGNEQFF TGCGCCAGCAGCTTGGCCTACAGGGGTAATGAGCAGTTCTTC
TRBJ2-1 TRBD2 TRBV18 many 13 CASSPSGNNEQFF TGTGCCAGCTCACCAAGCGGGAACAATGAGCAGTTCTTC
TRBJ2-2 TRBD2 TRBV18 - 17 CASSPPSGPLSARELFF TGTGCCAGCTCACCACCTAGCGGGCCCCTCAGCGCGAGGGAGCTGTTTTTT
TRBJ1-3 - TRBV9 - 14 CASSARDGGNTIYF TGTGCCAGCAGCGCCCGGGACGGCGGAAACACCATATATTTT
TRBJ2-5 TRBD2 TRBV7-9 few 16 CASSLAERGPQETQYF TGTGCCAGCAGCTTAGCAGAGCGGGGGCCTCAAGAGACCCAGTACTTC
TRBJ1-1 - TRBV5-1 - 13 CASSAPSGTEAFF TGCGCCAGCAGCGCGCCTTCTGGGACTGAAGCTTTCTTT
TRBJ1-1 - TRBV24-1 few 13 CATSDAVNTEAFF TGTGCCACCAGTGATGCGGTGAACACTGAAGCTTTCTTT
TRBJ2-1 TRBD1 TRBV2 few 16 CASSESRGYSYNEQFF TGTGCCAGCAGTGAGTCCAGGGGGTATTCCTACAATGAGCAGTTCTTC
TRBJ2-7 - TRBV6-1 - 12 CASSERRREQYF TGTGCCAGCAGTGAGCGACGTAGGGAGCAGTACTTC
TRBJ2-7 - TRBV5-1 - 14 CASSPADGAYEQYF TGCGCCAGCAGCCCGGCGGACGGTGCCTACGAGCAGTACTTC
TRBJ2-1 - TRBV7-9 many 15 CASSFIRDAHNEQFF TGTGCCAGCAGCTTCATCCGGGACGCGCACAATGAGCAGTTCTTC
TRBJ2-1 TRBD2 TRBV10-3 few 16 CAISESGLADTNEQFF TGTGCCATCAGTGAGTCGGGACTAGCGGACACCAATGAGCAGTTCTTC
TRBJ2-1 - TRBV20-1 many 13 CSATGMGYNEQFF TGCAGTGCTACCGGGATGGGGTACAATGAGCAGTTCTTC
TRBJ2-4 TRBD2 TRBV20-1 few 14 CSAPEVSGKNIQYF TGCAGTGCTCCCGAGGTTAGCGGGAAAAACATTCAGTACTTC
TRBJ1-1 - TRBV6-1 - 16 CASSEYQGWENTEAFF TGTGCCAGCAGTGAATATCAGGGATGGGAGAACACTGAAGCTTTCTTT
TRBJ1-2 TRBD1 TRBV12-3/TRBV12-4 - 14 CASGYLTGGVGYTF TGTGCCAGCGGCTATTTGACAGGGGGCGTAGGCTACACCTTC
TRBJ2-5 - TRBV29-1 - 12 CSVEDSQETQYF TGCAGCGTTGAGGACTCACAAGAGACCCAGTACTTC
TRBJ1-1 - TRBV7-2 few 13 CASSFQGVTEAFF TGTGCCAGCAGCTTTCAGGGTGTGACTGAAGCTTTCTTT
TRBJ1-1 TRBD1 TRBV7-9 - 14 CASSSLTGDTEAFF TGTGCCAGCAGCTCCCTTACAGGGGACACTGAAGCTTTCTTT
TRBJ1-2 TRBD1 TRBV5-1 - 15 CASSGTGHSNYGYTF TGCGCCAGCAGCGGGACAGGGCACTCTAACTATGGCTACACCTTC
TRBJ1-2 TRBD1 TRBV3-1 - 17 CASSPTTGTDLLFGYTF TGTGCCAGCAGCCCAACAACCGGGACAGATCTTCTGTTTGGCTACACCTTC
TRBJ2-3 - TRBV5-1 few 19 CASSSKTPSSRRFADTQYF TGCGCCAGCAGCTCCAAAACCCCCAGTTCACGTAGATTTGCAGATACGCAGTATTTT
TRBJ2-5 TRBD2 TRBV7-2 - 13 CASRPPGGETQYF TGTGCCAGCAGACCACCGGGGGGGGAGACCCAGTACTTC
TRBJ2-5 - TRBV13 - 15 CASSPRKASPETQYF TGTGCCAGCAGCCCCCGGAAGGCAAGTCCAGAGACCCAGTACTTC
TRBJ2-7 - TRBV5-1 - 16 CASSQRNKDLSYEQYF TGCGCCAGCAGCCAGAGGAATAAGGACCTCTCCTACGAGCAGTACTTC
TRBJ2-3 TRBD2 TRBV2 few 18 CASRSLEGLAGGLGTQYF TGTGCCAGCAGATCCCTAGAAGGACTAGCGGGGGGGCTAGGTACGCAGTATTTT
TRBJ1-1 TRBD1 TRBV7-9 - 16 CASSLDRTGGGSEAFF TGTGCCAGCAGCTTAGACCGAACAGGGGGGGGGTCTGAAGCTTTCTTT
TRBJ1-6 TRBD1 TRBV7-8 - 18 CASSLALPGGGKNSPLHF TGTGCCAGCAGCTTAGCTCTTCCAGGGGGCGGAAAAAATTCACCCCTCCACTTT
TRBJ2-1 TRBD2 TRBV5-5 - 20 CASSLVQSRLAGESYNEQFF TGTGCCAGCAGCTTGGTTCAGTCGAGACTAGCGGGAGAATCCTACAATGAGCAGTTCTTC
TRBJ2-3 - TRBV11-3 - 12 CASSLSGATQYF TGTGCCAGCAGCTTATCGGGGGCTACGCAGTATTTT
TRBJ2-6 - TRBV3-1 - 22 CASSQENHWGAVYPSGANVLTF TGTGCCAGCAGCCAAGAAAACCACTGGGGTGCCGTCTACCCCTCTGGGGCCAACGTCCTGACTTTC
TRBJ2-7 TRBD1 TRBV10-3 few 15 CAISQPTGSSYEQYF TGTGCCATCAGCCAGCCGACAGGGAGCTCCTACGAGCAGTACTTC
TRBJ1-1 - TRBV19 - 14 CASSIGERGTEAFF TGTGCCAGTAGTATAGGGGAGAGGGGCACTGAAGCTTTCTTT
TRBJ2-5 - TRBV7-8 - 16 CASSHRSGYDQETQYF TGTGCCAGCAGCCACCGTAGCGGATATGACCAAGAGACCCAGTACTTC
TRBJ1-1 - TRBV27 - 13 CASISGSGTEAFF TGTGCCAGCATATCAGGGAGCGGCACTGAAGCTTTCTTT